This record looks at one TCR beta chain sequence and its context. Methods used by the authors: How many nucleated cells were present was estimated from reference gene primer amplification. The table came from immunoSEQ multiplex PCR; TCRdb's copy has only in-frame clones and leaves some out. From that table come the V and J calls and clone size; the DNA was used to work out D and trimming. The data contain under 75,000 clones, around four fifths of them singletons. V shed 6 bases and J shed 8 bases, with 14 bases lying between them. The length of the CDR3 is 13 residues. The data belong to a study of blood T cell repertoires in COVID-19. Study in general: Donors in the United States, Italy and Spain gave samples during acute or convalescent COVID-19. T cells, B-cell-depleted T cells, or PBMCs supplied cDNA or gDNA.

This receptor was taken from a woman in her sixties or seventies with acute or convalescent COVID-19. Sequenced sample: peripheral blood. The chain uses TRBV12-3 or TRBV12-4 and TRBJ1-5, with D possibly matching TRBD1 (6 bases). Written as DNA, the CDR3 is TGTGCCAGCAGCACGGACAGTCCGGAGCCCCAGCATTTT. Its protein is CASSTDSPEPQHF.